This is a list of T cell receptor beta chains from one sample in a study of T cells in Graves' hyperthyroidism and ophthalmopathy. TCRdb re-derived calls from the multiplex PCR reads in MiXCR, one entry per CDR3 protein. The repertoire holds roughly 420,000 distinct CDR3 sequences, with about a sixth as singletons. The sequenced material came from blood. The receptors come from a woman between 18 and 29 years old with Graves' hyperthyroidism. The CDR3 runs from the conserved cysteine through the conserved F or W. D genes are given only for firm matches. Not all rows give a size; the values are once, few, many and, for expanded clones, a class.

j_gene,d_gene,v_gene,abundance,CDR3aa,CDR3nt
TRBJ2-5,-,TRBV5-1,many,CASSLRELGETQYF,TGCGCCAGCAGCTTACGGGAGTTGGGAGAGACCCAGTACTTC
TRBJ2-7,-,TRBV3-1,-,CASSQDPGGYPYEQYF,TGTGCCAGCAGCCAAGATCCAGGGGGGTACCCATACGAGCAGTACTTC
TRBJ1-2,-,TRBV9,many,CASSVGGAKDGYTF,TGTGCCAGCAGCGTAGGGGGTGCCAAAGATGGCTACACCTTC
TRBJ1-6,-,TRBV27,-,CASSSAGGYNSPLHF,TGTGCCAGCAGTTCAGCGGGGGGCTATAATTCACCCCTCCACTTT
TRBJ2-1,-,TRBV12-3/TRBV12-4,few,CASRSTASYNEQFF,TGTGCCAGCAGATCAACAGCCTCCTACAATGAGCAGTTCTTC
TRBJ1-2,TRBD1,TRBV7-2,-,CASSMIQGANYGYTF,TGTGCCAGCAGCATGATACAGGGGGCTAACTATGGCTACACCTTC
TRBJ2-7,TRBD2,TRBV11-2,many,CASSLRRGAGAGQYEQYF,TGTGCCAGCAGCTTGAGGCGGGGGGCTGGGGCAGGGCAGTACGAGCAGTACTTC
TRBJ1-2,-,TRBV6-1,few,CASSDRRARDYGYTF,TGTGCCAGCAGTGACCGGCGGGCTAGGGACTATGGCTACACCTTC
TRBJ1-6,-,TRBV6-1,many,CASSTRQAGGSPLHF,TGTGCCAGCAGTACCCGACAGGCAGGTGGTTCACCCCTCCACTTT
TRBJ2-2,TRBD1,TRBV2,few,CASIWDRGVAGELFF,TGTGCCAGCATCTGGGACAGGGGGGTCGCCGGGGAGCTGTTTTTT
TRBJ2-5,-,TRBV14,-,CASSPTPLVYQETQYF,TGTGCCAGCAGCCCGACACCCCTTGTTTACCAAGAGACCCAGTACTTC
TRBJ2-1,TRBD2,TRBV30,-,CAWSRSGSTYNEQFF,TGTGCCTGGAGTAGAAGCGGGAGTACTTACAATGAGCAGTTCTTC
TRBJ1-2,TRBD1,TRBV30,few,CAWSGQGIYGYTF,TGTGCCTGGAGCGGACAGGGGATCTATGGCTACACCTTC
TRBJ2-7,-,TRBV7-3,many,CASSPSGGSRAYEQYF,TGTGCCAGCAGCCCAAGTGGGGGTAGTAGGGCCTACGAGCAGTACTTC
TRBJ1-2,-,TRBV7-9,many,CASSLAGGEDYGYTF,TGTGCCAGCAGCTTAGCTGGGGGCGAGGACTATGGCTACACCTTC
TRBJ2-3,-,TRBV6-2/TRBV6-3,many,CASSHRGKAHPDTQYF,TGTGCCAGCAGTCACCGGGGGAAAGCCCATCCAGATACGCAGTATTTT
TRBJ2-7,-,TRBV13,many,CASSLGVNEQYF,TGTGCCAGCAGCTTAGGGGTGAACGAGCAGTACTTC
TRBJ2-7,TRBD2,TRBV12-3/TRBV12-4,many,CASSLFPGLAGALSYEQYF,TGTGCCAGCAGTTTATTCCCCGGACTAGCGGGAGCGCTTTCCTACGAGCAGTACTTC
TRBJ2-1,-,TRBV3-1,few,CASSQLTRYEQFF,TGTGCCAGCAGCCAACTTACCCGTTATGAGCAGTTCTTC
TRBJ1-4,-,TRBV6-1,many,CASSEGSRYRNEKLFF,TGTGCCAGCAGTGAAGGTTCCAGGTACCGGAATGAAAAACTGTTTTTT
TRBJ2-2,-,TRBV20-1,few,CSARDRGLDTGELFF,TGCAGTGCTAGAGATCGGGGACTGGACACCGGGGAGCTGTTTTTT
TRBJ1-5,-,TRBV2,many,CASNPGRGNQPQHF,TGTGCCAGCAACCCGGGGAGAGGCAATCAGCCCCAGCATTTT
TRBJ2-2,-,TRBV12-3/TRBV12-4,-,CASSVNPGPGTGELFF,TGTGCCAGCAGTGTGAATCCGGGCCCAGGGACCGGGGAGCTGTTTTTT
TRBJ1-5,-,TRBV6-1,few,CASSGRGQPQHF,TGTGCCAGCAGTGGAAGGGGACAGCCCCAGCATTTT
TRBJ1-2,-,TRBV3-1,many,CASSQGDLGETWGYTF,TGTGCCAGCAGCCAAGGGGACCTTGGGGAGACGTGGGGCTACACCTTC
TRBJ1-4,-,TRBV5-1,few,CASSSQTGEKLFF,TGCGCCAGCAGCTCGCAGACAGGCGAAAAACTGTTTTTT
TRBJ2-3,TRBD2,TRBV6-4,-,CASSDEGGSGTDTQYF,TGTGCCAGCAGTGACGAGGGCGGGAGTGGAACAGATACGCAGTATTTT
TRBJ2-7,-,TRBV20-1,many,CSAAENWEQYF,TGCAGTGCCGCCGAGAATTGGGAGCAGTACTTC
TRBJ2-1,-,TRBV7-2,many,CASSFPNENEQFF,TGTGCCAGCAGTTTCCCAAACGAGAATGAGCAGTTCTTC
TRBJ2-3,-,TRBV5-8,-,CASSLEAAEPTDTQYF,TGTGCCAGCAGCTTGGAAGCGGCCGAACCGACAGATACGCAGTATTTT
TRBJ1-3,TRBD1,TRBV12-3/TRBV12-4,-,CASSHRGGWSGNTIYF,TGTGCCAGCAGCCACAGGGGAGGTTGGTCTGGAAACACCATATATTTT
TRBJ2-1,TRBD1,TRBV29-1,-,CSAEGQGAYNEQFF,TGCAGCGCTGAAGGGCAGGGGGCTTACAATGAGCAGTTCTTC
TRBJ2-7,-,TRBV5-8,many,CASSAGLLGYEQYF,TGTGCCAGCAGCGCCGGACTCCTCGGGTACGAGCAGTACTTC
TRBJ1-6,TRBD1,TRBV6-6,many,CASSYKDRGDSPLHF,TGTGCCAGCAGTTACAAGGACAGGGGTGATTCACCCCTCCACTTT
TRBJ1-1,TRBD1,TRBV5-1,-,CASNNRGNTEAFF,TGCGCCAGCAACAACAGGGGGAACACTGAAGCTTTCTTT
TRBJ1-2,-,TRBV7-9,-,CASSTHVDYGYTF,TGTGCCAGCAGCACCCATGTTGACTATGGCTACACCTTC
TRBJ1-5,TRBD1,TRBV5-1,many,CASSLEGAANQPQHF,TGCGCCAGCAGCTTGGAGGGGGCCGCCAATCAGCCCCAGCATTTT
TRBJ2-7,-,TRBV20-1,many,CSASGRYEQYF,TGCAGTGCGTCCGGGCGTTACGAGCAGTACTTC
TRBJ1-2,-,TRBV5-6,few,CASSSTRGVRGNYGYTF,TGTGCCAGCAGCTCAACCCGGGGAGTCCGGGGGAACTATGGCTACACCTTC
TRBJ1-2,TRBD1,TRBV6-1,many,CASSRTGGDGYTF,TGTGCCAGCAGTAGGACAGGGGGGGACGGCTACACCTTC
TRBJ1-4,-,TRBV6-1,many,CASGGRDRHEKLFF,TGTGCCAGCGGGGGGAGGGATCGTCACGAAAAACTGTTTTTT
TRBJ2-3,TRBD1,TRBV7-4,many,CASSFDRGKRTDTQYF,TGTGCCAGCAGCTTCGACAGGGGTAAACGCACAGATACGCAGTATTTT
TRBJ2-3,-,TRBV28,many,CASSYERDSIKGEDTQYF,TGTGCCAGCAGCTACGAACGGGACTCTATTAAGGGGGAAGATACGCAGTATTTT
TRBJ2-2,-,TRBV20-1,few,CSARVGPKPTGELFF,TGCAGTGCTAGAGTGGGTCCGAAACCCACCGGGGAGCTGTTTTTT
TRBJ1-4,-,TRBV4-2,few,CASSQDYPPLEKLFF,TGTGCCAGCAGCCAAGATTACCCTCCCCTGGAAAAACTGTTTTTT
TRBJ2-5,TRBD2,TRBV5-8,many,CASSFGSSGGDKQYF,TGTGCCAGCAGCTTCGGCTCTAGCGGGGGGGATAAACAGTACTTC
TRBJ1-3,-,TRBV20-1,few,CSGNSGNTIYF,TGCAGTGGGAACTCTGGAAACACCATATATTTT
TRBJ2-1,-,TRBV15,-,CATSSDMGWNEQFF,TGTGCCACCAGCTCGGATATGGGGTGGAATGAGCAGTTCTTC
TRBJ1-5,-,TRBV10-3,many,CAISTGTDSNQPQHF,TGTGCCATCAGTACAGGGACGGATAGCAATCAGCCCCAGCATTTT
TRBJ1-5,TRBD1,TRBV12-3/TRBV12-4,-,CASSFFGQGQPQHF,TGTGCCAGCAGTTTCTTCGGACAGGGACAGCCCCAGCATTTT
TRBJ1-2,-,TRBV5-1,many,CASSLGNPIYGYTF,TGCGCCAGCAGCTTGGGGAACCCTATATATGGCTACACCTTC
TRBJ2-7,-,TRBV20-1,-,CSARDWRSSPYEQYF,TGCAGTGCTAGAGATTGGCGTTCCTCCCCCTACGAGCAGTACTTC
TRBJ2-2,-,TRBV7-3,many,CASSLVSGYTGELFF,TGTGCCAGCAGCTTAGTGTCAGGGTACACCGGGGAGCTGTTTTTT